The 20 T cell receptor beta chains in this list originate from one sample, sequenced in a study of siplizumab effects on memory and regulatory T cells. TCRdb's copy holds only in-frame clones and misses some; the assay was immunoSEQ multiplex PCR. The repertoire includes approximately 120,000 clones, 92% of them detected once, and about 0.78% sits in the top ten. The sequenced sample consisted of Tregs sorted from blood. Receptors originate from a human donor in good health.

Points on this clone: The same CDR3 can be traced to other DNA sequences in this sample. The rearrangement links TRBV19 to TRBJ1-5, with D perhaps TRBD1 (5 bases). Germline assignment: CDR1 LNHDA and CDR2 SQIVND (reference sequence). Trimming left V 1 base short and J 2 bases short, with 9 bases between. The CDR3 has 15 residues. Written as DNA, the CDR3 is TGTGCCAGTAGTATAGTAAGGGGAGGCAATCAGCCCCAGCATTTT. This sequence encodes CASSIVRGGNQPQHF.

The chain employs TRBV6-1 and TRBJ2-3; D is perhaps TRBD1 (5 bases). This CDR3 comprises 14 residues. V was shortened by 7 bases and J by 0 bases, with 11 bases between the two germline ends. Looked up from germline, CDR1 is MNHNS and CDR2 is SASEGT. The CDR3 here is CASKTVLSTDTQYF. The CDR3 DNA is TGTGCCAGCAAGACAGTGTTAAGCACAGATACGCAGTATTTT.

The chain is built from TRBV6-5 and TRBJ2-7; 10 nucleotides align to TRBD2. Germline V gives CDR1 MNHEY, CDR2 SVGAGI. CDR3 length: 16 amino acids. V gave up 4 bases and J gave up 6 bases; unmatched junction bases: 12. CDR3 in DNA: TGTGCCAGCAGTTCCTCGGGGCTAGCGGGAGTAGGCGAGCAGTACTTC. Translated, it gives CASSSSGLAGVGEQYF.

CDR3 in amino acids: CASSFGQGGYEQYF. For the CDR3, the DNA is TGCGCCAGCAGCTTTGGACAGGGGGGCTACGAGCAGTACTTC. The chain joins TRBV5-1 to TRBJ2-7, with 10 bases aligning to TRBD1. V dropped 2 bases and J dropped 3; count of bases not matched to a gene: 2. Germline CDR1 reads SGHRS; CDR2 reads YFSETQ. This CDR3 comprises 14 residues. Using reference TRBV5-1 and TRBJ2-7 for the parts outside the CDR3, the full variable domain is KAGVTQTPRYLIKTRGQQVTLSCSPISGHRSVSWYQQTPGQGLQFLFEYFSETQRNKGNFPGRFSGRQFSNSRSEMNVSTLELGDSALYLCASSFGQGGYEQYFGPGTRLTVT.

This clone was observed a single time. The V gene is TRBV6-5, the J gene TRBJ2-7; possibly TRBD1 for D (6 bases). The CDR3 length is 15 residues. Germline assignment: CDR1 MNHEY and CDR2 SVGAGI. Trimming pared 0 bases from V and 2 bases from J, leaving 11 bases between. The CDR3 DNA reads TGTGCCAGCAGTTACTCGCAGGGGATGACCTACGAGCAGTACTTC. Encoded protein: CASSYSQGMTYEQYF.

V gene TRBV7-9 combines with J gene TRBJ1-1, with TRBD1 matching over 8 bases. The CDR3 loop spans 15 amino acids. The germline V gene has CDR1 SEHNR and CDR2 FQNEAQ (reference sequence). Trimming removed 5 bases from V and 4 bases from J; junction bases left unmatched: 9. CDR3 DNA sequence: TGTGCCAGCAGCCCCCGAAGGACAGGGAGCACTGAAGCTTTCTTT. This sequence encodes CASSPRRTGSTEAFF.

The chain links TRBV18 to TRBJ1-1, with 10 bases identical to TRBD1. J was trimmed by 4 bases and V by 6 bases; bases with no gene match: 2. The V gene's germline CDR1 is KGHSH and CDR2 LQKENI. The length of the CDR3 is 13 residues. CDR3 DNA: TGTGCCAGCTCGACAGGGGGCAGCACTGAAGCTTTCTTT. It codes for CASSTGGSTEAFF.

The chain recombines TRBV25-1 with TRBJ1-2; 9 bases are shared with TRBD1. The germline V gene has CDR1 MGHDK and CDR2 SYGVNS. This CDR3 spans 17 amino acids. The V segment lost 3 bases and the J segment 3 bases; nucleotides outside the gene matches: 11. The CDR3 DNA sequence: TGTGCCAGCAGTGAGCCCATTGGGACAGGGAGGCACTATGGCTACACCTTC. Its translation: CASSEPIGTGRHYGYTF.

This clone was detected once. This sequence joins TRBV11-2 and TRBJ1-4; no clear D. Per the germline V gene, CDR1 is SGHAT and CDR2 is FQNNGV. With 1 base removed from V and 4 bases from J, the gap between germline ends came to 10 bases. The CDR3 sequence is 15 residues long. CDR3 coding DNA: TGTGCCAGCAGCTTAGCGTTTGGTGGTAATGAAAAACTGTTTTTT. Amino acids: CASSLAFGGNEKLFF.

The chain has TRBV15 and TRBJ2-1, with TRBD2 matching 12 bases. The germline CDR1 and CDR2 sequences are LNHNV and YYDKDF (reference sequence). Trimming took 2 bases from V and 6 from J; bases not matched to a gene: 2. The CDR3 sequence is 15 residues long. The CDR3 DNA reads TGTGCCACCAGCAGACTAGCGGGAGGGCCCAATGAGCAGTTCTTC. Protein product: CATSRLAGGPNEQFF. The whole variable domain, remainder taken from reference TRBV15 and TRBJ2-1, is DAMVIQNPRYQVTQFGKPVTLSCSQTLNHNVMYWYQQKSSQAPKLLFHYYDKDFNNEADTPDNFQSRRPNTSFCFLDIRSPGLGDTAMYLCATSRLAGGPNEQFFGPGTRLTVL.

The V call is TRBV5-4, the J call TRBJ2-2; D uncertain. V dropped 5 bases and J dropped 3 bases, with 5 bases sitting between them. This CDR3 has 12 residues. The germline gives CDR1 SGHNT, CDR2 YYREEE (reference sequence). The CDR3 reads CASSFYTGELFF. The CDR3 region has the DNA TGTGCCAGCAGTTTTTACACCGGGGAGCTGTTTTTT.

Details on this clone: Other DNA sequences in the same sample also yield this CDR3. This chain uses TRBV5-1 with TRBJ1-6; 9 positions agree with TRBD1. Germline loops: CDR1 SGHRS, CDR2 YFSETQ. The J segment lost 7 bases and the V segment lost 4 bases, leaving 3 bases of the junction unmatched. The CDR3 has 14 amino acids. The CDR3 spells CASSPDRGNSPLHF. The DNA for the CDR3 is TGCGCCAGCAGCCCGGACAGGGGAAATTCACCCCTCCACTTT.

The chain is built from TRBV25-1 and TRBJ1-2; 7 bases are a match to TRBD1. The CDR3 spans 12 residues. With 4 bases clipped from V and 7 bases from J, the junction kept 3 bases outside the gene matches. Germline CDR1 reads MGHDK; CDR2 reads SYGVNS. This CDR3 is CASSAPGGGYTF. The CDR3 nucleotides read TGTGCCAGCAGTGCCCCAGGGGGTGGCTACACCTTC.

The CDR3 sequence is CASSARGNEQFF. The CDR3 DNA sequence: TGCGCCAGCAGCGCACGGGGGAATGAGCAGTTCTTC. The V call is TRBV5-1, the J call TRBJ2-1, with a possible D match to TRBD2 (6 bases). Germline V gene lookup returns CDR1 SGHRS and CDR2 YFSETQ. CDR3 length: 12 residues. Trimming cost V 4 bases and J 7 bases, with 9 bases left between them.

Notes on this clone: In the same sample, other DNA sequences code for this CDR3. The chain couples TRBV5-1 to TRBJ1-2; no clear D gene. The CDR3 contains 13 residues. The germline CDR1 and CDR2 sequences are SGHRS and YFSETQ. Trimming stripped 0 bases from V and 2 bases from J, with 5 bases between. The CDR3 bases are TGCGCCAGCAGCTTGGGTCCCAACTATGGCTACACCTTC. It translates to CASSLGPNYGYTF.

The chain links TRBV5-6 to TRBJ2-7; D ambiguous. Trimming left V 0 bases short and J 4 bases short, with 14 bases between. The CDR3 is 15 amino acids. The V gene's germline CDR1 is SGHDT and CDR2 YYEEEE. The CDR3, as DNA: TGTGCCAGCAGCTTGGAACAGATTGGGCTATACGAGCAGTACTTC. This sequence encodes CASSLEQIGLYEQYF.

The gene calls are TRBV5-1 and TRBJ2-7, with TRBD1 identical over 7 bases. This CDR3 has 13 residues. The germline V gene has CDR1 SGHRS and CDR2 YFSETQ. Trimming at V came to 3 bases and at J to 3 bases, leaving 3 bases not matched to a gene. The CDR3 sequence is CASSWSGGYEQYF. The DNA of the CDR3 is TGCGCCAGCAGCTGGTCAGGGGGCTACGAGCAGTACTTC.

This chain uses TRBV5-6 with TRBJ2-7, with 8 nucleotides matching TRBD2. The CDR3 has 16 amino acids. V was pared by 1 base and J by 0 bases, with 6 bases of the junction left unmatched. In germline, CDR1 is SGHDT, CDR2 YYEEEE. In DNA form, the CDR3 reads TGTGCCAGCAGCTTGATTCGTCTAGCGGGCTCCTACGAGCAGTACTTC. This sequence encodes CASSLIRLAGSYEQYF.

V usage is TRBV7-8 and J usage is TRBJ2-3; D not resolved. Germline V gives CDR1 SGHVS, CDR2 FQNEAQ. The CDR3 is 14 amino acids. V lost 1 base, J lost 2 bases, and 7 bases lay in between. The CDR3 region is CASSLVLFTDTQYF. As DNA, the CDR3 is TGTGCCAGCAGCTTAGTCCTCTTCACAGATACGCAGTATTTT.

This chain connects TRBV5-5 to TRBJ1-2, with D maybe TRBD1 (5 bases). The CDR3 runs to 14 residues. Germline CDR1 is SGHKS and CDR2 is YYEKEE (reference sequence). V dropped 4 bases and J dropped 3 bases, with 13 bases sitting between them. The CDR3 spells CASSPQTVDYGYTF. The CDR3 bases are TGTGCCAGCAGCCCCCAGACAGTGGACTATGGCTACACCTTC.